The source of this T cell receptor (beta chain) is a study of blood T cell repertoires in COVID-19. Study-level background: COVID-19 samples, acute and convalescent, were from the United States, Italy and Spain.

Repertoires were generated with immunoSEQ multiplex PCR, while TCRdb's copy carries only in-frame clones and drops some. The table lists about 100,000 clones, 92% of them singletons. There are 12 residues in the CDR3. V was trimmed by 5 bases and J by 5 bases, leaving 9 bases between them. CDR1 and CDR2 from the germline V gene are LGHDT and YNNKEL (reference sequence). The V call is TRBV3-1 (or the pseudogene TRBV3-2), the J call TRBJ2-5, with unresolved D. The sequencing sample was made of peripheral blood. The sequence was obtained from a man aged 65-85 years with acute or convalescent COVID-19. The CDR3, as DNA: TGTGCCAGCAGCAGAATCGGGGAGACCCAGTACTTC. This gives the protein CASSRIGETQYF.